Listed below are T cell receptor beta chains from one sample, sequenced in a study of blood T cells in healthy people across ages. MiXCR was run by TCRdb on the 5' RACE reads, yielding one entry per CDR3 protein. The profile shows some 730,000 distinct CDR3 sequences, about 20% of them singletons. The material sequenced was blood. These receptors were collected from an older man in good health. Each CDR3 is given with its conserved first and last residue. The D gene is left open where the match is weak. Clone size is given for some rows only: seen once, a few or many times, or a class if the clone is expanded.

>TRBV10-3|few|TRBJ1-3|-
TGTGCCATCAGCGCACAATCCCCGGGCTCCGGAAACACCATATATTTT
CAISAQSPGSGNTIYF
>TRBV3-1|-|TRBJ2-3|-
TGTGCCAGCAGCCAACCTATCCCGGGACCGAGCACAGATACGCAGTATTTT
CASSQPIPGPSTDTQYF
>TRBV12-3/TRBV12-4|-|TRBJ1-6|-
TGTGCCAGCAGTCGACCGGCAGCCAAGCTTGCCCTCCACTTT
CASSRPAAKLALHF
>TRBV7-2|few|TRBJ1-4|-
TGTGCCAGCAGCTTGCAGGGCCCACTAGGGGAAAAACTGTTTTTT
CASSLQGPLGEKLFF
>TRBV6-5|few|TRBJ1-2|TRBD1
TGTGCCAGCAGTTACTCGACAGGGAGTAGTTATGGCTACACCTTC
CASSYSTGSSYGYTF
>TRBV6-5|few|TRBJ2-2|TRBD1
TGTGCCACCCGGGACAGGAAGACCGGGGAGCTGTTTTTT
CATRDRKTGELFF
>TRBV7-2|-|TRBJ2-7|TRBD2
TGTGCCAGCAGATCCGCCGGGGGGGGCAACGAGCAGTACTTC
CASRSAGGGNEQYF
>TRBV7-9|few|TRBJ2-1|TRBD2
TGTGCCAGCAGCTTTCGACTAGCGGTTGAGCAGTTCTTC
CASSFRLAVEQFF
>TRBV7-9|many|TRBJ2-5|-
TGTGCCAGTGGAGGGCAGGAGACCCAGTACTTC
CASGGQETQYF
>TRBV7-2|-|TRBJ1-2|TRBD1
TGTGCCAGCAGCTCTAGAGGGACAGCGAACTTCTATGGCTACACCTTC
CASSSRGTANFYGYTF
>TRBV6-2/TRBV6-3|few|TRBJ2-3|-
TGTGCCAGCAGTTACGGCGGGATGTCCGATACGCAGTATTTT
CASSYGGMSDTQYF
>TRBV28|-|TRBJ2-3|-
TGTGCCAGCCTGAAGACTAGCACAGATACGCAGTATTTT
CASLKTSTDTQYF
>TRBV18|-|TRBJ1-4|TRBD1
TGTGCCACAAAGGCGGGACAGGGTGGTGAAAAACTGTTTTTT
CATKAGQGGEKLFF
>TRBV5-6|-|TRBJ1-2|TRBD1
TGTGCCAGCAGCCAGACAGGGCATAGCTATGGCTACACCTTC
CASSQTGHSYGYTF
>TRBV28|-|TRBJ1-2|-
TGTGCCAGTTTGATGGGGGAAGACTATGGCTACACCTTC
CASLMGEDYGYTF
>TRBV7-2|-|TRBJ2-3|TRBD2
TGTGCCAGCAGCTGGGGGACTAGCGGGGGGGGGCCCGGTACGCAGTATTTT
CASSWGTSGGGPGTQYF
>TRBV10-3|few|TRBJ2-1|TRBD2
TGTGCCATCACCGGGACTAGCGCAGTCAATGAGCAGTTCTTC
CAITGTSAVNEQFF
>TRBV12-3/TRBV12-4|-|TRBJ2-5|-
TGTGCCAGCAGTTTAGTGGGATACGAGACCCAGTACTTC
CASSLVGYETQYF
>TRBV18|few|TRBJ1-2|-
TGTGCCAGCTCACCCCCCGGGACTTATGGCTACACCTTC
CASSPPGTYGYTF
>TRBV27|-|TRBJ1-2|-
TGTGCCAGCAGTTTATCGGGGTTGGCAGTAGCTAACTATGGCTACACCTTC
CASSLSGLAVANYGYTF
>TRBV15|-|TRBJ1-4|TRBD1
TGTGCCACCAGCAGAGATTTTGGACAGGGAGGGGAAAAACTGTTTTTT
CATSRDFGQGGEKLFF
>TRBV12-3/TRBV12-4|few|TRBJ1-3|-
TGTGCCAGCAGAACCGACAGCGGGCGGTCTGGAAACACCATATATTTT
CASRTDSGRSGNTIYF
>TRBV25-1|-|TRBJ2-1|TRBD2
TGTGCCAGCATGCGGGAGGGCCACAATGAGCAGTTCTTC
CASMREGHNEQFF
>TRBV12-3/TRBV12-4|few|TRBJ2-5|-
TGTGCCAGCAGTTTAGCCGAGGGAGAGACCCAGTACTTC
CASSLAEGETQYF
>TRBV12-3/TRBV12-4|few|TRBJ2-7|TRBD1
TGTGCCAGCAGTCAGCAACAGGGGGCATACGAGCAGTACTTC
CASSQQQGAYEQYF
>TRBV20-1|-|TRBJ2-5|-
TGCAGTGCTAGAGCCCTTTGGTGGCTAATCGAGACCCAGTACTTC
CSARALWWLIETQYF
>TRBV10-3|-|TRBJ2-5|-
TGTGCCATCAGCCCCCGGGGCGGGAACCAAGAGACCCAGTACTTC
CAISPRGGNQETQYF
>TRBV5-5|-|TRBJ2-3|TRBD2
TGTGCCAGCAGCCTCGGGAGGGTTCGGAACACAGATACGCAGTATTTT
CASSLGRVRNTDTQYF